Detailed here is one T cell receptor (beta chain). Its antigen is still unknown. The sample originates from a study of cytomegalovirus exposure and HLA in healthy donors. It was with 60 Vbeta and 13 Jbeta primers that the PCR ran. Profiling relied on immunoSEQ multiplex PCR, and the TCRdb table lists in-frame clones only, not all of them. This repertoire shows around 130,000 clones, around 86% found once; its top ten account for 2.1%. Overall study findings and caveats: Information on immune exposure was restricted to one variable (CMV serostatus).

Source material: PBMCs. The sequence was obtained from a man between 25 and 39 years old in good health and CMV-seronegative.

The DNA for the CDR3 is TGTGCCAGCAGTTCCACAGGGACCTATGGCTACACCTTC. It specifies CASSSTGTYGYTF. This chain joins TRBV27 and TRBJ1-2, with a tentative D call TRBD1 (6 bases). This CDR3 has 13 amino acids. V lost 4 bases and J 4 bases, leaving 10 bases between the germline ends. The germline V gene encodes CDR1 MNHEY and CDR2 SMNVEV (reference sequence).